This T cell receptor beta chain was profiled in a study of T cells in Graves' hyperthyroidism and ophthalmopathy. Overall study context: Peripheral blood draws took place at initial diagnosis, ahead of any treatment. Whole-study findings and limits: Progression to ophthalmopathy was predicted a median of roughly seven months early.

Orbital computed tomography, thyroid ultrasound, serum thyroxine and TRAb, and clinical symptoms together informed the diagnoses. The blood sample was taken at first hyperthyroidism diagnosis, before any ophthalmopathy symptoms. From RNA transcripts, TCR beta CDR3 regions were amplified. The study used the HTBI primer set for a first-round RT-PCR of the TCR CDR3. TCRdb used MiXCR to reprocess the multiplex PCR reads, holding one entry per CDR3 protein. The table records fewer than 450,000 distinct CDR3 sequences, about a sixth of them present only once. This clonotype was picked up many times. The antigen remains undetermined. Source material: blood. The sequence came from a woman aged 25 to 39 with Graves' hyperthyroidism that later progressed to Graves' ophthalmopathy.

The CDR3 sequence is CASNWADSSYNEQFF. Here the CDR3 DNA reads TGTGCCAGCAACTGGGCGGATAGCTCCTACAATGAGCAGTTCTTC. The V gene is TRBV6-1, the J gene TRBJ2-1, with D unclear. CDR3 size: 15 residues. Germline loops: CDR1 MNHNS, CDR2 SASEGT. V was cut by 7 bases and J by 0 bases, with 13 bases left in between.